The 9 T cell receptor beta chains presented below share a single source sample, sequenced in a study of blood T cell repertoires in COVID-19. The method was immunoSEQ multiplex PCR; TCRdb's version includes in-frame clones alone and lacks a portion of them. The sample holds roughly 110,000 clones; around 88% are singletons and the top ten take about 6.8%. The sequenced material came from peripheral blood. These receptors were collected from a man aged 45 to 65 with active or convalescent COVID-19.

The chain is built from TRBV13 and TRBJ2-5, with 11 bases identical to TRBD1. CDR3 length: 16 residues. CDR1 and CDR2 from the germline V gene are PRHDT and FYEKMQ (reference sequence). J gave up 5 bases and V 7 bases, and 12 bases lay outside the gene matches. CDR3 amino acids: CASKLLTGTGGETQYF. CDR3 DNA sequence: TGTGCCAGCAAGTTGCTGACCGGGACAGGGGGGGAGACCCAGTACTTC.

The rearrangement links TRBV5-1 to TRBJ2-7; D unresolved. CDR1 SGHRS and CDR2 YFSETQ come from the germline V gene. V gave up 2 bases and J gave up 0 bases, with 12 bases separating them. CDR3 length: 15 residues. CDR3 nucleotides: TGCGCCAGCAGCTTATCAGTGGCTAGCTCCTACGAGCAGTACTTC. The encoded protein is CASSLSVASSYEQYF.

The CDR3 nucleotides read TGTGCCAGCAGGATACAGGGAGCTAGCGGGACAGATACGCAGTATTTT. Its protein product is CASRIQGASGTDTQYF. The chain employs TRBV11-2 and TRBJ2-3; 8 bases align to TRBD2. The CDR3 extends over 16 amino acids. The V gene end was trimmed by 6 bases and the J gene end by 3 bases; junction bases not matched to a gene: 11. Looked up from germline, CDR1 is SGHAT and CDR2 is FQNNGV.

J is TRBJ1-2 and V is TRBV6-2 or TRBV6-3; 8 bases match TRBD1. Looked up from germline, CDR1 is MNHEY and CDR2 is SVGEGT. This CDR3 is 15 amino acids long. V dropped 2 bases and J dropped 4; count of bases not matched to a gene: 6. The CDR3 is CASSYPDRGIYGYTF. The DNA for the CDR3 is TGTGCCAGCAGTTACCCCGACAGGGGAATCTATGGCTACACCTTC.

The chain is built from TRBV7-9 and TRBJ1-1, with D tentatively TRBD1 (6 bases). Germline V lookup: CDR1 SEHNR, CDR2 FQNEAQ (reference sequence). This CDR3 comprises 14 residues. The V gene lost 3 bases and the J gene lost 5 bases, with 13 bases spanning the gap. This CDR3 reads CASSFGYRGTEAFF. The CDR3 bases are TGTGCCAGCAGCTTTGGTTATAGGGGGACTGAAGCTTTCTTT.

CDR3 nucleotide sequence: TGTGCCAGCAGCCAACTCACAGGGGGGCGAGCTGAAGCTTTCTTT. This encodes CASSQLTGGRAEAFF. The chain links TRBV14 to TRBJ1-1, with 8 bases that match TRBD1. Per germline, CDR1 SGHDN and CDR2 FVKESK. The CDR3 consists of 15 residues. V dropped 2 bases and J dropped 6; count of bases not matched to a gene: 8. Full variable domain (missing parts from reference TRBV14 and TRBJ1-1): EAGVTQFPSHSVIEKGQTVTLRCDPISGHDNLYWYRRVMGKEIKFLLHFVKESKQDESGMPNNRFLAERTGGTYSTLKVQPAELEDSGVYFCASSQLTGGRAEAFFGQGTRLTVV.

This clone was observed a handful of times. The chain links TRBV19 to TRBJ1-1, with D unclear. Trimming stripped 1 base from V and 4 bases from J, with 7 bases between. There are 13 residues in the CDR3. Germline CDR1 is LNHDA and CDR2 is SQIVND (reference sequence). In DNA form, the CDR3 reads TGTGCCAGTAGTATAGCGGCGGCCACTGAAGCTTTCTTT. It is translated as CASSIAAATEAFF.

The V and J genes are TRBV6-5 and TRBJ2-1; 12 nucleotides match TRBD2. Germline V gene lookup returns CDR1 MNHEY and CDR2 SVGAGI. The CDR3 length is 15 residues. V lost 4 bases, J lost 10 bases, and 8 bases stayed unmatched. CDR3 protein: CASSSASGRASEQFF. DNA of the CDR3: TGTGCCAGCAGTTCGGCTAGCGGGAGGGCCTCCGAGCAGTTCTTC.

This chain connects TRBV20-1 to TRBJ2-3; 8 nucleotides align to TRBD2. V trimming: 3 bases; J trimming: 4 bases; junction bases outside the gene matches: 9. The CDR3 spans 15 residues. The germline gives CDR1 DFQATT, CDR2 SNEGSKA (reference sequence). CDR3 DNA: TGCAGTGCTAGTAGGGGACTAGTAGGCGCAGATACGCAGTATTTT. As protein: CSASRGLVGADTQYF.